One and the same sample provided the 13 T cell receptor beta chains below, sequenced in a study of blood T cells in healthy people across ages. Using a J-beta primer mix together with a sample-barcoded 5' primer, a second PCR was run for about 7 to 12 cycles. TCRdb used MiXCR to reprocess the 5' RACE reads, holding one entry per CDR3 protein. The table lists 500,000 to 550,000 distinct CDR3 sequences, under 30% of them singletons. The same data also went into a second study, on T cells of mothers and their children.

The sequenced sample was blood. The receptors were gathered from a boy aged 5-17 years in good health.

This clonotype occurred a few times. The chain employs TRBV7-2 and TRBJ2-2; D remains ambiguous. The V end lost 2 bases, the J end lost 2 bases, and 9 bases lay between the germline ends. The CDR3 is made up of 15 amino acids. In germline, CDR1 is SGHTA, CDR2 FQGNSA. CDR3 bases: TGTGCCAGCAGCTTACCCCAGATTAACACCGGGGAGCTGTTTTTT. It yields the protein CASSLPQINTGELFF.

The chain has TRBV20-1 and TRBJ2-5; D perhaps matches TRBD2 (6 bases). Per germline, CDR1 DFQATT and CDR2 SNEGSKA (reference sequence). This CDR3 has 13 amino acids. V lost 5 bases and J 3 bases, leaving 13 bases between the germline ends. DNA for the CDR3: TGCAGTGCTCCGGGACTTCTAGAAGAGACCCAGTACTTC. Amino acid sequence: CSAPGLLEETQYF.

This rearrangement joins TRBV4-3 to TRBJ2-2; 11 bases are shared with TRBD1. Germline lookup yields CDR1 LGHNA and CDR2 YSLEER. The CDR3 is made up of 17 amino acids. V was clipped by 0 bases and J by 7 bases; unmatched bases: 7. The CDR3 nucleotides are TGCGCCAGCAGCCAAGAGATACCGGGACAGGGGGGCGGGGAGCTGTTTTTT. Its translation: CASSQEIPGQGGGELFF.

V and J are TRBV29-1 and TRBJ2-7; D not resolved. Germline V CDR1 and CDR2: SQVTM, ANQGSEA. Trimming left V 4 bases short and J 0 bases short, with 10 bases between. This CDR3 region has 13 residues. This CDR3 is CSVAHTTSYEQYF. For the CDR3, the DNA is TGCAGCGTTGCACACACTACCTCCTACGAGCAGTACTTC.

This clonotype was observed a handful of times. CDR3 DNA: TGTGCCAGCAGCTCCTATCCTAGCGGGGGCCCTCTACAAGAGACCCAGTACTTC. Translating it yields CASSSYPSGGPLQETQYF. V is TRBV7-2 and J is TRBJ2-5; 10 bases line up with TRBD2. The V gene end was trimmed by 4 bases and the J gene end by 2 bases; junction bases not matched to a gene: 13. The CDR3 spans 18 residues. Germline V gene data show CDR1 as SGHTA and CDR2 as FQGNSA.

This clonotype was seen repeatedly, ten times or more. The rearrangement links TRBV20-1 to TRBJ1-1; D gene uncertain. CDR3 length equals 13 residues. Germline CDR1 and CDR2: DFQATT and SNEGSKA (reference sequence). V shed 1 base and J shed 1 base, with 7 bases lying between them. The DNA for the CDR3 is TGCAGTGCTAGAGTAGTAGGGAACACTGAAGCTTTCTTT. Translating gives CSARVVGNTEAFF.

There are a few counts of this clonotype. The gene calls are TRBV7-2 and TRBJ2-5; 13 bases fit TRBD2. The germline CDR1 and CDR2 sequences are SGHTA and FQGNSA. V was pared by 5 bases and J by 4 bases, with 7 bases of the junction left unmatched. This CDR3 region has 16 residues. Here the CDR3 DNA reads TGTGCCAGCAGCCTTCGGACTAGCGGGAGCAGAGAGACCCAGTACTTC. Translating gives CASSLRTSGSRETQYF.

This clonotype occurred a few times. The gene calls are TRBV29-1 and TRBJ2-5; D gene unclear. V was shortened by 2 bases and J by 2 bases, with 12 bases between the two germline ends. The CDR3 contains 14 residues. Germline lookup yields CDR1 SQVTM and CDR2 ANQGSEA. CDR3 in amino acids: CSVEIANAQETQYF. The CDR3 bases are TGCAGCGTTGAAATTGCAAACGCTCAAGAGACCCAGTACTTC.

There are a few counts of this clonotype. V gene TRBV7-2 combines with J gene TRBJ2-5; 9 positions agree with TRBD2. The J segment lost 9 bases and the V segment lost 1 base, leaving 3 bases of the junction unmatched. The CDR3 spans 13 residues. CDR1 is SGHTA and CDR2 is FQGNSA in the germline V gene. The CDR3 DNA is TGTGCCAGCAGCTTAGGCGGGAGGGCGCCCCAGTACTTC. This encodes CASSLGGRAPQYF.

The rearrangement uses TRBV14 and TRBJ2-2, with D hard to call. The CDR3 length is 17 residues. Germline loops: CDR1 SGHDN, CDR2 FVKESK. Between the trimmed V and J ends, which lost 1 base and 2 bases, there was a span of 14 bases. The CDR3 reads CASSQGLDPLNTGELFF. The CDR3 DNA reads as TGTGCCAGCAGCCAAGGTTTGGACCCGTTAAACACCGGGGAGCTGTTTTTT.

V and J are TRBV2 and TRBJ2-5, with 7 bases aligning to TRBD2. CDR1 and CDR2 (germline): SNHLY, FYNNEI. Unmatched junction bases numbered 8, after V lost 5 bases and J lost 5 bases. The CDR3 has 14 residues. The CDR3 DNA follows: TGTGCCAGCAGTAAACGGGCGGGGGTTGAGACCCAGTACTTC. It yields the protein CASSKRAGVETQYF.

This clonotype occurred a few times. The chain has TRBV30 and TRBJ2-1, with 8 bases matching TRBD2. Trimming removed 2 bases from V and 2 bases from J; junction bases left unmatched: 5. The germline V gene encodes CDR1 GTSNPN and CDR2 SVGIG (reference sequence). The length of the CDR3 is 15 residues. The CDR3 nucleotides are TGTGCCTGGAGTCCCAGCGGGGGCCCCTACAATGAGCAGTTCTTC. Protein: CAWSPSGGPYNEQFF.

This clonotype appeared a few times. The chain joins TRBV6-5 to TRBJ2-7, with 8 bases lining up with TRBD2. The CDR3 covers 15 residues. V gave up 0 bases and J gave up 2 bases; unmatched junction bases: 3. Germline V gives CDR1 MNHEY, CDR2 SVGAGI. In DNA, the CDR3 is TGTGCCAGCAGTTACTCGGGTAGCGGGGCCTACGAGCAGTACTTC. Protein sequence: CASSYSGSGAYEQYF.